These 9 T cell receptor beta chains were all obtained from the same sample, sequenced in a study of cytomegalovirus exposure and HLA in healthy donors listed by TCRdb under 2017. The library relied on the immunoSEQ multiplex PCR assay. For the multiplex PCR, a mixture combining 60 forward primers for TCR Vbeta segments and 13 reverse primers for TCR Jbeta segments was used. The clones in this table, taken by TCRdb from immuneACCESS, are in-frame only. Not every clone is retained; where verified, under half of the shortfall comes from an unresolved V gene, and the cause of the rest is unknown. Here the sample has over 80,000 clones; 65% to 85% occur a single time. The ten largest clones represent approximately 3% of the sample. Sequencing was carried out using PBMCs. The receptors were gathered from a female donor in good health and CMV-seropositive.

This chain uses TRBV7-9 with TRBJ1-4; 9 positions agree with TRBD1. CDR3 length equals 13 residues. J was trimmed by 6 bases and V by 5 bases; bases with no gene match: 1. Germline CDR1 and CDR2: SEHNR and FQNEAQ (reference sequence). The CDR3 reads CASSRDRDEKLFF. The CDR3 bases are TGTGCCAGCAGCAGGGACAGGGATGAAAAACTGTTTTTT.

In this sample, this clone turned up once. The chain carries TRBV7-9 and TRBJ2-2; D not certain. The V and J ends lost 1 base and 2 bases respectively, with 5 bases between them. There are 14 residues in the CDR3. The germline gives CDR1 SEHNR, CDR2 FQNEAQ (reference sequence). The CDR3 loop is CASSLETNTGELFF. As DNA, the CDR3 is TGTGCCAGCAGCTTAGAGACTAACACCGGGGAGCTGTTTTTT. Full variable domain (missing parts from reference TRBV7-9 and TRBJ2-2): DTGVSQNPRHKITKRGQNVTFRCDPISEHNRLYWYRQTLGQGPEFLTYFQNEAQLEKSRLLSDRFSAERPKGSFSTLEIQRTEQGDSAMYLCASSLETNTGELFFGEGSRLTVL.

This chain joins TRBV28 and TRBJ2-1, with 13 positions matching TRBD2. J lost 13 bases, V lost 7 bases, and 16 bases had no gene match. The CDR3 loop spans 16 amino acids. Germline V gives CDR1 MDHEN, CDR2 SYDVKM. CDR3 sequence reads: CASTPPGTSGVLGQFF. In nucleotides, the CDR3 is TGTGCCAGCACCCCCCCCGGGACTAGCGGGGTATTAGGCCAGTTCTTC.

The CDR3 loop is CATSRESTVTYEQYF. CDR3 coding DNA: TGTGCCACCAGCAGAGAGAGCACAGTAACCTACGAGCAGTACTTC. The chain recombines TRBV15 with TRBJ2-7; D ambiguous. This CDR3 is 15 amino acids long. CDR1 is LNHNV, CDR2 YYDKDF, per germline (reference sequence). Trimming removed 0 bases at V and 2 bases at J, with 11 bases between.

The CDR3: CAWSGDLLAGGLSGANVLTF. As DNA, the CDR3 is TGTGCCTGGAGTGGGGACCTACTAGCGGGGGGCCTCTCTGGGGCCAACGTCCTGACTTTC. V and J are TRBV30 and TRBJ2-6; 12 nucleotides match TRBD2. The CDR3 is 20 residues long. J was trimmed by 0 bases and V by 1 base; bases with no gene match: 10. Looked up from germline, CDR1 is GTSNPN and CDR2 is SVGIG (reference sequence).

This clone was seen only once. The chain links TRBV4-2 to TRBJ2-3, with D possibly TRBD2 on 7 matching bases. The CDR3 totals 16 residues. V was pared by 0 bases and J by 4 bases, with 14 bases between. CDR1 is LGHNA and CDR2 is YNFKEQ in the germline V gene. The CDR3 region is CASSQEGGGGSDTQYF. The CDR3 nucleotides read TGTGCCAGCAGCCAAGAGGGGGGGGGCGGTTCAGATACGCAGTATTTT.

This sequence joins TRBV6-1 and TRBJ2-3, with 7 nucleotides matching TRBD2. Germline-derived CDR1 and CDR2 are MNHNS and SASEGT. Trimming cost V 6 bases and J 5 bases; bases outside gene matches: 11. This CDR3 region has 15 residues. As DNA, the CDR3 is TGTGCCAGCAGCTCTTTGCCGGGAGGAATAGATACGCAGTATTTT. Translating it yields CASSSLPGGIDTQYF.

This sequence joins TRBV5-1 and TRBJ1-2; D not certain. Germline loops: CDR1 SGHRS, CDR2 YFSETQ. The CDR3 has 12 residues. V was clipped by 0 bases and J by 6 bases, with 6 bases between them. CDR3 in DNA: TGCGCCAGCAGCTTGGCCGCGGATGGCTACACCTTC. This translates into CASSLAADGYTF. The whole variable domain, remainder taken from reference TRBV5-1 and TRBJ1-2, is KAGVTQTPRYLIKTRGQQVTLSCSPISGHRSVSWYQQTPGQGLQFLFEYFSETQRNKGNFPGRFSGRQFSNSRSEMNVSTLELGDSALYLCASSLAADGYTFGSGTRLTVV.

The table lists this clone with a few counts. The J gene is TRBJ1-1, the V gene TRBV2; TRBD1 might be the D (6 bases). The ends were cut back, 7 bases at V and 0 bases at J, with 12 bases in the middle. Per germline, CDR1 SNHLY and CDR2 FYNNEI. This CDR3 contains 14 residues. The CDR3 is CASTLDSLNTEAFF. In DNA form, the CDR3 reads TGTGCCAGCACTCTGGACAGTCTGAACACTGAAGCTTTCTTT.